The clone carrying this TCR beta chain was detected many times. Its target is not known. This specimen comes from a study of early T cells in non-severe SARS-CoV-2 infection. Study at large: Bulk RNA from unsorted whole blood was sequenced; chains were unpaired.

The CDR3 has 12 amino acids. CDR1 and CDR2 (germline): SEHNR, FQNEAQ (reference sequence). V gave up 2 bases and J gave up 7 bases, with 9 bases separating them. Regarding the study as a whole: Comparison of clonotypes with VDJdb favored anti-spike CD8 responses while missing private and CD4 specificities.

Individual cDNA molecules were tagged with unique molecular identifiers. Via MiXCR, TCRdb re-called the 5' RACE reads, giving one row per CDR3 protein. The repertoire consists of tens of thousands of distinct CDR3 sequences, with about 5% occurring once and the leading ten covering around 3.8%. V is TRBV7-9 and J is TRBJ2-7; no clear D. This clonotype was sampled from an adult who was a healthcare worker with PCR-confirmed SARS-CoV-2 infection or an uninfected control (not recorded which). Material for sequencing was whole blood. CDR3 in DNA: TGTGCCAGCAGCTTATTCGCGAGAGAGCAGTACTTC. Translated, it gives CASSLFAREQYF.